A single sample gave rise to the 27 T cell receptor gamma chains below, sequenced in a study of Vδ1+ human thymocytes. The template was reverse-transcribed extracted RNA. Pooled V-gene forward primers with one constant-region reverse primer generated the CDR3 amplicons by multiplex PCR. TCRdb reanalyzed the multiplex PCR reads using CATT. In the table there are about 27,000 gamma-chain clones, over 15% of which are singletons. Their antigens are not known. Whole-study results and caveats: Thymic TRG and TRD repertoires appeared highly polyclonal, with Gaussian CDR3 length distributions.

Sequenced sample: Vdelta1+ gamma-delta thymocytes from the thymus. This sample's subset: FACS-sorted CD3+ TCRalphabeta- TCRVdelta1+ TCRVdelta2- thymocytes. Receptors originate from a boy younger than two who had congenital heart surgery.

This rearrangement joins TRGV2 to TRGJ1 or TRGJ2. V was clipped by 1 base and J by 9 bases; unmatched bases: 9. The CDR3 contains 13 residues. The V gene's germline CDR1 is EGSNGY and CDR2 YDSYNSKV. CDR3 loop: CATWDGPVSKKLF. CDR3 DNA: TGTGCCACCTGGGACGGACCAGTTAGTAAGAAACTCTTT.

This chain joins TRGV4 and TRGJ1 or TRGJ2. Germline trimming cut 2 bases from V and 5 bases from J; bases unmatched to any gene: 9. Germline loops: CDR1 EGSTGY, CDR2 YDSYTSSV. This CDR3 is built from 14 residues. The CDR3 DNA follows: TGTGCCACCTGGGATGCGTCAGTCGATTATAAGAAACTCTTT. It yields the protein CATWDASVDYKKLF.

This clone was seen a handful of times. One end of the junction is discordant with germline, which a read error may explain. Other DNA sequences from this sample encode an identical CDR3 as well. The gene calls are TRGV9 and TRGJP1. CDR1 and CDR2 from the germline V gene are GITISATS and ISYDGTV (reference sequence). The CDR3 sequence is 14 residues long. The CDR3 DNA is TGTGCCTTGTGGGTGAATACCACGGGTTGGTTCAAGATATTT. Protein: CALWVNTTGWFKIF.

This clone was seen a handful of times. The chain combines TRGV2 with TRGJ1 or TRGJ2. The CDR3 has 14 residues. Germline V gene sequence: CDR1 EGSNGY, CDR2 YDSYNSKV. With V trimmed by 0 bases and J by 7 bases, 9 bases remained unmatched. CDR3: CATWDGPNGYKKLF. CDR3 DNA: TGTGCCACCTGGGACGGGCCAAACGGCTATAAGAAACTCTTT.

The chain couples TRGV3 to TRGJ1 or TRGJ2. V was pared by 0 bases and J by 5 bases, with 7 bases of the junction left unmatched. CDR1 is VTNTFY, CDR2 YDVSTARD, per germline (reference sequence). This CDR3 contains 14 residues. Written as DNA, the CDR3 is TGTGCCACCTGGGACAGGTCTCATAATTATAAGAAACTCTTT. Translating gives CATWDRSHNYKKLF.

The rearrangement links TRGV3 to TRGJ1 or TRGJ2. Trimming at V came to 3 bases and at J to 12 bases, leaving 11 bases not matched to a gene. The CDR3 is 12 amino acids. CDR1 is VTNTFY, CDR2 YDVSTARD, per germline (reference sequence). This chain's CDR3 is CATWDGFWWKLF. In DNA form, the CDR3 reads TGTGCCACCTGGGACGGCTTCTGGTGGAAACTCTTT.

This clone was observed a handful of times. The sample has other DNA sequences that encode this CDR3 too. The chain uses TRGV2 and TRGJ1 or TRGJ2. J gave up 3 bases and V 3 bases, and 5 bases lay outside the gene matches. CDR1 and CDR2 from the germline V gene are EGSNGY and YDSYNSKV. This CDR3 is built from 13 residues. The CDR3 sequence is CATWDRSYYKKLF. The DNA of the CDR3 is TGTGCCACCTGGGACCGATCTTATTATAAGAAACTCTTT.

This clone was counted a few times. The chain links TRGV4 to TRGJ1 or TRGJ2. This CDR3 spans 15 amino acids. Trimming took 0 bases from V and 8 from J; bases not matched to a gene: 13. Germline lookup yields CDR1 EGSTGY and CDR2 YDSYTSSV. CDR3 DNA sequence: TGTGCCACCTGGGATGGGCCTTTTTTGTATCATAAGAAACTCTTT. Translation gives CATWDGPFLYHKKLF.

This clone was seen more than once but under ten times. The chain links TRGV9 to TRGJP. Germline V gene data show CDR1 as GITISATS and CDR2 as ISYDGTV (reference sequence). The CDR3 spans 19 residues. Germline trimming cut 0 bases from V and 6 bases from J; bases unmatched to any gene: 11. The DNA of the CDR3 is TGTGCCTTGTGGGAGGTGCCCGGCTTTCCAGAGTTGGGCAAAAAAATCAAGGTATTT. Translation gives CALWEVPGFPELGKKIKVF.

Concerning this clone: Other DNA sequences from this sample encode an identical CDR3 as well. The V call is TRGV9, the J call TRGJ1 or TRGJ2. CDR1 is GITISATS and CDR2 is ISYDGTV in the germline V gene (reference sequence). CDR3 length: 15 residues. V shed 1 base and J 1 base; nucleotides not matched to a gene: 7. In nucleotides, the CDR3 is TGTGCCTTGTGGGAGGTCCCCTTTAATTATTATAAGAAACTCTTT. Translating it yields CALWEVPFNYYKKLF.

This clone was counted between two and nine times. The J gene is TRGJ1 or TRGJ2, the V gene TRGV4. V gave up 0 bases and J gave up 10 bases; unmatched junction bases: 12. The CDR3 contains 14 residues. Germline V gene lookup returns CDR1 EGSTGY and CDR2 YDSYTSSV. The CDR3 bases are TGTGCCACCTGGGATGGGCGGAATCGGGGAAAGAAACTCTTT. This translates into CATWDGRNRGKKLF.

The rearrangement links TRGV5 to TRGJ1 or TRGJ2. Per the germline V gene, CDR1 is VINAFY and CDR2 is YDVSNSKD. Germline trimming cut 0 bases from V and 7 bases from J; bases unmatched to any gene: 9. The CDR3 extends over 14 amino acids. The CDR3 DNA reads as TGTGCCACCTGGGACAGGGCGGGGAAGTATAAGAAACTCTTT. This encodes CATWDRAGKYKKLF.

This clone was picked up a small number of times. The same CDR3 is also encoded by other DNA sequences in this sample. The V gene is TRGV2, the J gene TRGJ1 or TRGJ2. Germline V gene lookup returns CDR1 EGSNGY and CDR2 YDSYNSKV. The ends lost 3 bases at V and 3 bases at J; junction bases unmatched: 8. This CDR3 has 14 residues. This CDR3 reads CATWDQRGYYKKLF. The DNA for the CDR3 is TGTGCCACCTGGGACCAAAGGGGTTATTATAAGAAACTCTTT.

There are a few counts of this clone. This sequence joins TRGV2 and TRGJ1 or TRGJ2. The germline V gene encodes CDR1 EGSNGY and CDR2 YDSYNSKV. The CDR3 runs to 12 residues. J was trimmed by 10 bases and V by 6 bases; bases with no gene match: 12. CDR3 residues: CATWTLRRKKLF. CDR3 nucleotides: TGTGCCACCTGGACCCTACGGCGAAAGAAACTCTTT.

This clone was observed a handful of times. The chain carries TRGV5 and TRGJ1 or TRGJ2. CDR1 is VINAFY, CDR2 YDVSNSKD, per germline. The length of the CDR3 is 14 residues. V shed 1 base and J 3 bases; nucleotides not matched to a gene: 6. The CDR3 bases are TGTGCCACCTGGGACAGCCCGTGTTATTATAAGAAACTCTTT. This encodes CATWDSPCYYKKLF.

This clone was seen only a few times. One junction end disagrees with the germline gene, perhaps due to a read error. The chain recombines TRGV9 with TRGJP1. CDR1 is GITISATS and CDR2 is ISYDGTV in the germline V gene (reference sequence). The CDR3 runs 15 residues. The CDR3 here is CALCEVHTTGWFKIF. The CDR3 bases are TGTGCCTTGTGTGAGGTGCATACCACTGGTTGGTTCAAGATATTT.

In its sample, this clone was seen a few times. The chain combines TRGV2 with TRGJ1 or TRGJ2. Germline V gives CDR1 EGSNGY, CDR2 YDSYNSKV. V gave up 2 bases and J gave up 6 bases; unmatched junction bases: 4. The CDR3 spans 12 residues. CDR3 in DNA: TGTGCCACCTGGGACGTCACTTATAAGAAACTCTTT. This gives the protein CATWDVTYKKLF.

Worth noting for this clone: Different DNA sequences within this sample yield the same CDR3. This chain uses TRGV2 with TRGJ1 or TRGJ2. The CDR3 runs 11 residues. The V gene's germline CDR1 is EGSNGY and CDR2 YDSYNSKV. V shed 0 bases and J 12 bases; nucleotides not matched to a gene: 5. The DNA for the CDR3 is TGTGCCACCTGGGACGGGCAGAGGAAACTCTTT. It is translated as CATWDGQRKLF.

Remarks on this clone: A read error may be the cause here, since a much bigger clone is one base away. The same CDR3 also results from other DNA sequences found in this sample. The chain carries TRGV9 and TRGJ1 or TRGJ2. The CDR3 has 11 amino acids. Trimming at V came to 5 bases and at J to 4 bases, leaving 2 bases not matched to a gene. Germline CDR1 is GITISATS and CDR2 is ISYDGTV (reference sequence). Written as DNA, the CDR3 is TGTGCCTTGTGGGTATATTATAAGAAACTCTTT. Its protein is CALWVYYKKLF.

This clone was detected only a few times. The chain combines TRGV4 with TRGJ1 or TRGJ2. The CDR3 sequence is 13 residues long. The germline gives CDR1 EGSTGY, CDR2 YDSYTSSV. Trimming took 2 bases from V and 7 from J; bases not matched to a gene: 8. CDR3 bases: TGTGCCACCTGGGATGTGTCGGGGTATAAGAAACTCTTT. Its translation is CATWDVSGYKKLF.

V is TRGV9 and J is TRGJ1 or TRGJ2. Germline CDR1 and CDR2: GITISATS and ISYDGTV (reference sequence). CDR3 size: 15 residues. V dropped 0 bases and J dropped 6; count of bases not matched to a gene: 11. CDR3 DNA: TGTGCCTTGTGGGAGGTGCAGTTTAGGGTTTATAAGAAACTCTTT. This gives the protein CALWEVQFRVYKKLF.

The V call is TRGV9, the J call TRGJ1 or TRGJ2. Germline lookup yields CDR1 GITISATS and CDR2 ISYDGTV (reference sequence). V dropped 0 bases and J dropped 9; count of bases not matched to a gene: 8. The length of the CDR3 is 13 residues. This CDR3 is CALWEVLYSKKLF. The CDR3 bases are TGTGCCTTGTGGGAGGTGTTGTATAGTAAGAAACTCTTT.

The sample holds a few counts of this clone. This chain uses TRGV9 with TRGJP1. The germline gives CDR1 GITISATS, CDR2 ISYDGTV (reference sequence). This CDR3 region has 16 residues. The ends lost 0 bases at V and 1 base at J; junction bases unmatched: 5. The CDR3 DNA is TGTGCCTTGTGGGAGGTGCACTGTACCACTGGTTGGTTCAAGATATTT. Encoded protein: CALWEVHCTTGWFKIF.

Only a few counts were recorded for this clone. The rearrangement uses TRGV5 and TRGJ1 or TRGJ2. The ends lost 4 bases at V and 6 bases at J; junction bases unmatched: 21. Germline CDR1 VINAFY, CDR2 YDVSNSKD. This CDR3 is built from 17 residues. CDR3 coding DNA: TGTGCCACCTGGGAGGTGACTTATGCCCAAGGGGGTTATAAGAAACTCTTT. Translation gives CATWEVTYAQGGYKKLF.

V and J are TRGV3 and TRGJ1 or TRGJ2. From germline, CDR1 is VTNTFY and CDR2 YDVSTARD (reference sequence). The CDR3 is made up of 17 amino acids. Losses at the gene ends were 0 bases for V and 3 bases for J; bases not matched to a gene: 14. The CDR3 spells CATWDRPWDGTYYKKLF. The CDR3 DNA reads TGTGCCACCTGGGACAGGCCGTGGGACGGGACTTATTATAAGAAACTCTTT.

This clone was counted only a few times. V usage is TRGV8 and J usage is TRGJP. The germline gives CDR1 VENAVY, CDR2 YDSYNSRV. There are 15 residues in the CDR3. After removal of 4 bases from V and 9 bases from J, the junction contained 6 bases not matched to a gene. The CDR3 bases are TGTGCCACCTGGGAACTCGGGTTGGGCAAAAAAATCAAGGTATTT. Amino acid sequence: CATWELGLGKKIKVF.

This clone was counted only a few times. The chain is built from TRGV5 and TRGJ1 or TRGJ2. The CDR3 runs 14 residues. Looked up from germline, CDR1 is VINAFY and CDR2 is YDVSNSKD. J was trimmed by 7 bases and V by 0 bases; bases with no gene match: 9. DNA of the CDR3: TGTGCCACCTGGGACAGGCCTCCTTTCTATAAGAAACTCTTT. Translating it yields CATWDRPPFYKKLF.